Included here is one TCR beta chain sequence, with context. This sample stems from a study of blood T cell repertoires in COVID-19. CDR3 length equals 13 residues. Germline lookup yields CDR1 SGHNT and CDR2 YYREEE (reference sequence). Trimming pared 4 bases from V and 5 bases from J, leaving 12 bases between. Produced via immunoSEQ multiplex PCR; TCRdb's table is partial and in-frame only. This table has roughly 400,000 clones, 70% to 90% appearing once. Sequencing was carried out using peripheral blood. The source of this sequence is a woman aged 55-70 years with COVID-19, enrolled during active disease. V and J are TRBV5-4 and TRBJ1-1; D possibly corresponds to TRBD1 (5 bases). The CDR3: CASSLPGVTEAFF. The CDR3 region has the DNA TGTGCCAGCAGCCTACCGGGGGTTACTGAAGCTTTCTTT.